This record concerns one TCR beta chain sequence. Its cognate antigen has yet to be identified. No much larger clone exists at a distance of one base, and base qualities are not known. TCRdb names Illumina MiSeq as the instrument used. TCRdb trimmed the raw reads at Q25, called clones with MiXCR and kept productive beta chains. Every entry covers one CDR3 protein and lists the most common genes and DNA from its rows. The sample profile shows 63,000 or so distinct CDR3 sequences; 49% of them were found once. The ten top clones hold approximately 2% of the sample. The junction shows trimming of 5 bases on V and 5 bases on J, plus 19 bases between the germline ends. From the cysteine up to the phenylalanine, the CDR3 has a length of 15 residues. Solely the CDR3 DNA is kept, with 45 bases framed from the first base. The data originate from a study of type 1 regulatory T cells (dated by TCRdb to about 2021). Notes on the research overall: The study characterized an in vitro protocol that generated a Tr1-enriched, alloantigen-specific CD4 T cell product named T-allo10. T-allo10 was being evaluated clinically in patients with hematological malignancies who were receiving allogeneic hematopoietic stem cell transplantation.

The full study reports these points: Tr1 cells showed a more restricted TCR repertoire than non-Tr1 cells, which the study interpreted as alloantigen-induced clonal expansion.

The sequence came from a human donor in good health. The rearranged segments are TRBV12-3 or TRBV12-4 and TRBJ2-7; TRBD2 is a possible D gene, resting on 5 matching bases. The sequenced sample was cultured non-Tr1 T cells, either the whole culture or a sorted T cell fraction (not recorded which). What this sample's cell subset or site label stands for: non-Tr1 population from the T-allo10 product. The DNA is TGTGCCAGCAGTCCGCTGAACCGGGAAAACGACGAGCAGTACTTC. This gives the protein CASSPLNRENDEQYF.